The sequence of this T cell receptor beta chain was determined in a study of vaccination and CD4 T cells after COVID-19. Details on this clonotype: Antigen specificity is unknown.

V lost 6 bases, J lost 5 bases, and 19 bases lay in between. CDR3 length equals 15 residues. In germline, CDR1 is SNHLY, CDR2 FYNNEI. Indicated treatment: approximately 10-day PBMC culture with coronavirus spike peptide pools or control peptides (ViraFEST assay). With the Oncomine TCR Beta short-read assay, DNA from cultured CD4+ T cells was sequenced. TCRdb passed the PCR reads through MiXCR, listing each CDR3 protein once. Counted here are tens of thousands of distinct CDR3 sequences, roughly three fifths occurring once; the ten biggest clones make up 2.8%. The sequenced sample consisted of CD4+ T cells from blood, cultured in vitro. The V gene is TRBV2, the J gene TRBJ2-5; possibly TRBD1 for D (7 bases). This TCR came from a human donor who had recovered from COVID-19. CDR3 coding DNA: TGTGCCAGCAGAAGAGGGGCCAGGGGGAGGGAGACCCAGTACTTC. As protein: CASRRGARGRETQYF. Drawing the rest from reference TRBV2 and TRBJ2-5, the complete variable domain is EPEVTQTPSHQVTQMGQEVILRCVPISNHLYFYWYRQILGQKVEFLVSFYNNEISEKSEIFDDQFSVERPDGSNFTLKIRSTKLEDSAMYFCASRRGARGRETQYFGPGTRLLVL.